This passage covers 20 T cell receptor beta chains from one sample sequenced in a study of blood T cell repertoires in COVID-19. Sequencing used immunoSEQ multiplex PCR; TCRdb keeps in-frame clones, though not all of them. Of about 50,000 clones detected, more than 70% appear once; the ten largest clones hold approximately 10%. Specimen: peripheral blood. Receptors were obtained from a man aged 50-59 years with active COVID-19.

As DNA, the CDR3 is TGTGCCAGCTCACCACCGAGTCGGGCCTACGAGCAGTACTTC. Translation gives CASSPPSRAYEQYF. The rearrangement links TRBV18 to TRBJ2-7; D is unresolved. V shed 0 bases and J shed 2 bases, with 8 bases lying between them. The CDR3 extends over 14 amino acids. CDR1 and CDR2 from the germline V gene are KGHSH and LQKENI.

The rearrangement joins TRBV5-1 to TRBJ2-5, with TRBD1 matching over 7 bases. The CDR3 loop spans 17 amino acids. Germline loops: CDR1 SGHRS, CDR2 YFSETQ. V trimming: 2 bases; J trimming: 0 bases; junction bases outside the gene matches: 10. CDR3 sequence reads: CASSFPRTGDYQETQYF. The CDR3 coding sequence is TGCGCCAGCAGCTTTCCCCGGACAGGAGATTACCAAGAGACCCAGTACTTC.

This chain links TRBV6-6 with TRBJ2-7, with a weak D call TRBD2 (5 bases). V shed 6 bases and J shed 0 bases, with 6 bases lying between them. The CDR3 loop spans 12 amino acids. The germline V gene has CDR1 MNHNY and CDR2 SVGAGI (reference sequence). In DNA form, the CDR3 reads TGTGCCAGCAGGGACTTCTCCTACGAGCAGTACTTC. It yields the protein CASRDFSYEQYF.

A note on this clone: Different DNA sequences within this sample yield the same CDR3. The rearrangement joins TRBV11-2 to TRBJ2-3, with TRBD2 matching over 8 bases. Trimming at V came to 5 bases and at J to 5 bases, leaving 6 bases not matched to a gene. The CDR3 has 14 residues. Germline values: CDR1 SGHAT, CDR2 FQNNGV. CDR3: CASSPRTSLDTQYF. The CDR3 region has the DNA TGTGCCAGCAGCCCCCGGACTAGCCTAGATACGCAGTATTTT.

The gene calls are TRBV27 and TRBJ1-1; tentative D call: TRBD1 (5 bases). This CDR3 region has 12 residues. Germline loops: CDR1 MNHEY, CDR2 SMNVEV (reference sequence). The V gene lost 6 bases and the J gene lost 6 bases, with 11 bases spanning the gap. The CDR3 coding sequence is TGTGCCAGCAGAGAGGAGGGGTCTGAAGCTTTCTTT. Its protein is CASREEGSEAFF.

V and J are TRBV19 and TRBJ2-4; TRBD1 might be the D (5 bases). The CDR3 runs to 14 residues. Trimming cost V 4 bases and J 0 bases, with 7 bases left between them. Germline CDR1 is LNHDA and CDR2 is SQIVND (reference sequence). CDR3 nucleotide sequence: TGTGCCAGTAGTAAGGGGCGAGCCAAAAACATTCAGTACTTC. The encoded protein is CASSKGRAKNIQYF.

The chain uses TRBV12-3 or TRBV12-4 and TRBJ1-3, with D hard to call. The CDR3 has 12 residues. V was trimmed by 5 bases and J by 3 bases, leaving 5 bases between them. Here the CDR3 DNA reads TGTGCCAGCAGTCGTATTGGAAACACCATATATTTT. It translates to CASSRIGNTIYF.

The chain is built from TRBV3-1 (or the pseudogene TRBV3-2) and TRBJ2-7; TRBD2 aligns across 7 bases. The CDR3 sequence is 14 residues long. Germline-derived CDR1 and CDR2 are LGHDT and YNNKEL (reference sequence). Germline trimming cut 3 bases from V and 9 bases from J; bases unmatched to any gene: 11. CDR3 sequence reads: CASSQTGLPGGQYF. The DNA for the CDR3 is TGTGCCAGCAGCCAGACCGGGCTCCCGGGAGGGCAGTACTTC.

The chain carries TRBV28 and TRBJ2-1; D unresolved. This CDR3 contains 10 residues. Trimming left V 5 bases short and J 9 bases short, with 5 bases between. Germline CDR1 MDHEN, CDR2 SYDVKM. The DNA of the CDR3 is TGTGCCAGCAGTAGGAGTGAGCAGTTCTTC. It encodes CASSRSEQFF.

This clone came up a few times. V and J are TRBV24-1 and TRBJ2-3; D gene ambiguous. The V and J ends lost 5 bases and 9 bases respectively, with 14 bases between them. The germline gives CDR1 KGHDR, CDR2 SFDVKD. The CDR3 totals 13 residues. Here the CDR3 reads CATSGPTPNTQYF. The DNA for the CDR3 is TGTGCCACCAGTGGTCCGACTCCCAACACGCAGTATTTT.

The chain carries TRBV12-5 and TRBJ2-2; D perhaps matches TRBD2 (6 bases). Trimming removed 0 bases at V and 4 bases at J, with 12 bases between. CDR3 length: 16 residues. Germline CDR1 is LGHNT and CDR2 is FRNRAP. The CDR3 spells CASGLVLGTSTGELFF. The CDR3 DNA sequence: TGTGCTAGTGGTTTGGTACTAGGGACTTCCACCGGGGAGCTGTTTTTT.

This sequence joins TRBV7-6 and TRBJ2-7; TRBD2 matches 8 bases. This CDR3 contains 15 residues. J lost 5 bases, V lost 5 bases, and 11 bases had no gene match. Germline CDR1 SGHVS, CDR2 FNYEAQ. The CDR3 reads CASSAFGTSQDEQYF. For the CDR3, the DNA is TGTGCCAGCAGCGCCTTTGGGACTAGTCAGGACGAGCAGTACTTC.

The chain combines TRBV2 with TRBJ2-7, with 15 bases that match TRBD2. Germline-derived CDR1 and CDR2 are SNHLY and FYNNEI. V lost 2 bases to trimming and J lost 6 bases; unmatched junction nucleotides: 11. This CDR3 spans 18 amino acids. The CDR3: CASSEIPWTSGGAPEQYF. CDR3 in DNA: TGTGCCAGCAGTGAAATTCCCTGGACTAGCGGGGGGGCCCCCGAGCAGTACTTC.

This clone was picked up one time. The CDR3 loop reads CASSSNLAGGQETQYF. The CDR3 DNA is TGTGCCAGCAGCTCAAATCTAGCGGGGGGACAAGAGACCCAGTACTTC. The V call is TRBV5-4, the J call TRBJ2-5; 11 nucleotides agree with TRBD2. The J segment lost 2 bases and the V segment lost 3 bases, leaving 6 bases of the junction unmatched. The CDR3 extends over 16 amino acids. Germline-derived CDR1 and CDR2 are SGHNT and YYREEE (reference sequence).

In its sample, this clone was seen a few times. V gene TRBV7-9 combines with J gene TRBJ1-6, with 7 bases identical to TRBD1. The J segment lost 6 bases and the V segment lost 6 bases, leaving 17 bases of the junction unmatched. CDR3 length: 18 residues. Germline lookup yields CDR1 SEHNR and CDR2 FQNEAQ (reference sequence). CDR3 loop: CASRSSKTTGIGNSPLHF. The CDR3 DNA sequence: TGTGCCAGCAGATCCTCCAAAACGACAGGGATCGGTAATTCACCCCTCCACTTT.

The gene calls are TRBV2 and TRBJ2-3; 8 positions match TRBD1. This CDR3 is 18 amino acids long. The V gene's germline CDR1 is SNHLY and CDR2 FYNNEI. V shed 0 bases, J shed 0 bases, and the junction held 8 bases outside the gene matches. CDR3 sequence (DNA): TGTGCCAGCAGTGAAGCGGGACAGGCGAGTTATAGCACAGATACGCAGTATTTT. Translating it yields CASSEAGQASYSTDTQYF.

As to this clone: An end of the junction does not agree with germline; a read error may underlie this. The chain carries TRBV2 and TRBJ2-7; TRBD2 might be the D (7 bases). The germline V gene has CDR1 SNHLY and CDR2 FYNNEI. The CDR3 runs 13 residues. CDR3 region: CASTTMGAGERYF. CDR3 nucleotides: TGTGCCAGCACGACGATGGGGGCGGGAGAGCGGTACTTC. Together with reference TRBV2 and TRBJ2-7, the CDR3 gives the full variable domain: EPEVTQTPSHQVTQMGQEVILRCVPISNHLYFYWYRQILGQKVEFLVSFYNNEISEKSEIFDDQFSVERPDGSNFTLKIRSTKLEDSAMYFCASTTMGAGERYFGPGTRLTVT.

The gene calls are TRBV5-4 and TRBJ2-3, with a tentative D call TRBD2 (5 bases). V lost 6 bases, J lost 2 bases, and 13 bases lay in between. CDR1 SGHNT and CDR2 YYREEE come from the germline V gene (reference sequence). CDR3 length: 14 amino acids. CDR3 DNA sequence: TGTGCCAGCACCACGGGGATTTTCACAGATACGCAGTATTTT. As protein: CASTTGIFTDTQYF.

The rearrangement uses TRBV29-1 and TRBJ2-3; D perhaps matches TRBD1 (6 bases). Germline CDR1 reads SQVTM; CDR2 reads ANQGSEA. CDR3 size: 15 residues. Trimming pared 7 bases from V and 1 base from J, leaving 18 bases between. CDR3 protein: CSALDSRLGTDTQYF. The CDR3 DNA follows: TGCAGCGCCTTGGACAGCCGCTTGGGCACAGATACGCAGTATTTT.

The chain couples TRBV7-6 to TRBJ1-2, with a weak D call TRBD1 (6 bases). Germline CDR1 SGHVS, CDR2 FNYEAQ. The CDR3 contains 17 residues. V dropped 1 base and J dropped 4 bases, with 19 bases sitting between them. In nucleotides, the CDR3 is TGTGCCAGCAGCTTAGTGGGGGGGAGACAGGCACCCTATGGCTACACCTTC. Translation gives CASSLVGGRQAPYGYTF.